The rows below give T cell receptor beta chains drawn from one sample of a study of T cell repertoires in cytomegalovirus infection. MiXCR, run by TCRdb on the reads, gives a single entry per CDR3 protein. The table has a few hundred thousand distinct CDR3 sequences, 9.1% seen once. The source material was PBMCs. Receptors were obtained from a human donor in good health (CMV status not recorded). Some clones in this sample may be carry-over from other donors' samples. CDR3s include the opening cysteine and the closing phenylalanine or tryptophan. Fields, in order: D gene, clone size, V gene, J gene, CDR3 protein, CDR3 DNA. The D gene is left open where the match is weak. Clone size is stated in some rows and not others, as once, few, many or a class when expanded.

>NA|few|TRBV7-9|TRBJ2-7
CASSLASRPGASYEQYF
TGTGCCAGCAGCTTAGCTTCTCGTCCAGGGGCTTCCTACGAGCAGTACTTC
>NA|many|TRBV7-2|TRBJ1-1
CASSLFAGYTEAFF
TGTGCCAGCAGCTTGTTCGCTGGGTACACTGAAGCTTTCTTT
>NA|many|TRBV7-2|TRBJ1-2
CASSLVQGYYGYTF
TGTGCCAGCAGCCTGGTCCAGGGGTACTATGGCTACACCTTC
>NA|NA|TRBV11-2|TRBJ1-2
CASSLNWGGYGYTF
TGTGCCAGCAGCTTAAACTGGGGCGGCTATGGCTACACCTTC
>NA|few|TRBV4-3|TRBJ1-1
CASSQRGGAGTEAFF
TGCGCCAGCAGCCAAAGAGGGGGGGCCGGCACTGAAGCTTTCTTT
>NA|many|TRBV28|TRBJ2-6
CASSSGSGSGANVLTF
TGTGCCAGCAGTTCCGGCAGCGGGTCTGGGGCCAACGTCCTGACTTTC
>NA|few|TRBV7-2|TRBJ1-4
CASSLVADATNEKLFF
TGTGCCAGCAGCTTAGTGGCAGACGCAACTAATGAAAAACTGTTTTTT
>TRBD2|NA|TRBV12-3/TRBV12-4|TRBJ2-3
CASSPGTSREYF
TGTGCCAGCAGTCCGGGGACTAGCCGGGAGTATTTT
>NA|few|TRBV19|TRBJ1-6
CASSMRTGVNSPLHF
TGTGCCAGTTCGATGCGGACGGGAGTTAATTCACCCCTCCACTTT
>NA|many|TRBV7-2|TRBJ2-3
CASSLEGRNRDTQYF
TGTGCCAGCAGCTTAGAAGGGAGAAACAGGGATACGCAGTATTTT
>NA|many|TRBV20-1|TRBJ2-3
CSARDRSGLGASYTQYF
TGCAGTGCTAGAGACCGCTCGGGGCTAGGCGCGTCGTATACGCAGTATTTT
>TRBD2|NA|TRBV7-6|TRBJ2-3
CASSLLLAASTDTQYF
TGTGCCAGCAGCTTATTACTAGCGGCGAGTACAGATACGCAGTATTTT
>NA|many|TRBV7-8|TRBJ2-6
CASTGWQGPHGANVLTF
TGTGCCAGCACCGGATGGCAGGGTCCTCATGGGGCCAACGTCCTGACTTTC
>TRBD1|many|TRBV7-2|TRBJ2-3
CASSVRRQGDTQYF
TGTGCCAGCAGCGTTCGCAGACAGGGAGATACGCAGTATTTT
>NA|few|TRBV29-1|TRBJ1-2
CSVEVLGPSLYGYTF
TGCAGCGTTGAAGTCCTGGGACCCTCGCTCTATGGCTACACCTTC
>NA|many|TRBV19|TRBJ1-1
CASSIRNTEAFF
TGTGCCAGTAGTATCCGGAACACTGAAGCTTTCTTT
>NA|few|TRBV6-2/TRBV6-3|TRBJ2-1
CASSQQGYEQFF
TGTGCCAGCAGTCAACAGGGTTACGAGCAGTTCTTC
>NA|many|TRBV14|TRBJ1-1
CASSRAMNTEAFF
TGTGCCAGCAGCAGGGCCATGAACACTGAAGCTTTCTTT
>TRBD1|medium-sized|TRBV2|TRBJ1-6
CASTEVDRDGSPLHF
TGTGCCAGCACCGAAGTGGACAGGGACGGATCACCCCTCCACTTT
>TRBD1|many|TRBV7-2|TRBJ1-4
CASSPWADRGHEKLFF
TGTGCCAGCAGCCCTTGGGCGGACAGGGGGCATGAAAAACTGTTTTTT
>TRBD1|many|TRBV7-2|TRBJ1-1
CASSFRGLRDTEAFF
TGTGCCAGCAGCTTCAGGGGGCTTAGGGACACTGAAGCTTTCTTT
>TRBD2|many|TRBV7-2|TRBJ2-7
CASSRSTSETYEQYF
TGTGCCAGCAGCCGCTCGACTAGCGAGACCTACGAGCAGTACTTC
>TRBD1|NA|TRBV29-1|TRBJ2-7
CSVGGDRGSYEQYF
TGCAGCGTTGGGGGGGACAGGGGGTCCTACGAGCAGTACTTC
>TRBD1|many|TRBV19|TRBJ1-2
CASSMQDRVRGYTF
TGTGCCAGTAGTATGCAGGACAGGGTCCGTGGCTACACCTTC
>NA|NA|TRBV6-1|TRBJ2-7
CASSEGVYEQYF
TGTGCCAGCAGTGAGGGGGTCTACGAGCAGTACTTC
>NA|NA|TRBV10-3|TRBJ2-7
CAINPGTLSYEQYF
TGTGCCATCAATCCGGGAACCCTTTCCTACGAGCAGTACTTC
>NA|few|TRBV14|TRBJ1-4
CASSQGVLATNEKLFF
TGTGCCAGCAGCCAAGGCGTTTTGGCAACTAATGAAAAACTGTTTTTT
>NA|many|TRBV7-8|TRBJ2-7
CASSGRFTGGRKDEQYF
TGTGCCAGCAGCGGACGATTTACAGGTGGAAGGAAAGACGAGCAGTACTTC
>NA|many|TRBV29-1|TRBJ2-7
CSVETSYSYEQYF
TGCAGCGTTGAAACTAGCTACTCCTACGAGCAGTACTTC
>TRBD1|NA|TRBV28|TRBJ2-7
CASTHRTGARHEQYF
TGTGCCAGCACCCACCGAACAGGGGCCCGCCACGAGCAGTACTTC
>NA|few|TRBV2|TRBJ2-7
CASSARATYEQYF
TGTGCCAGCAGTGCCCGGGCCACCTACGAGCAGTACTTC
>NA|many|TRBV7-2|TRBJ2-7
CASSRDMTGGRGEQYF
TGTGCCAGCAGCCGGGATATGACAGGTGGACGGGGCGAGCAGTACTTC
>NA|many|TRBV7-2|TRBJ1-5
CASSPGPDSNQPQHF
TGTGCCAGCAGCCCCGGGCCGGATAGCAATCAGCCCCAGCATTTT
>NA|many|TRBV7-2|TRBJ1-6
CASKPPGNENSPLHF
TGTGCCAGCAAACCCCCTGGAAATGAGAATTCACCCCTCCACTTT
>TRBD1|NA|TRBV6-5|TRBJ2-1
CASSAWTGGKDNEQFF
TGTGCCAGCAGTGCATGGACAGGGGGCAAGGACAATGAGCAGTTCTTC
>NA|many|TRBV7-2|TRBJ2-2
CASGTHTGELFF
TGTGCCAGCGGAACGCACACCGGGGAGCTGTTTTTT